These 5 T cell receptor beta chains originate from one sample sequenced in a study of blood T cell repertoires in COVID-19. TCRdb keeps only in-frame clones here, not all; method: immunoSEQ multiplex PCR. Of about 230,000 clones listed, over 70% are singletons. Source material: peripheral blood. The receptors were sampled from a woman of 80 years or more with acute or convalescent COVID-19.

The chain links TRBV5-4 to TRBJ2-5; D may be TRBD1 (8 bases). Germline V lookup: CDR1 SGHNT, CDR2 YYREEE (reference sequence). The V gene lost 0 bases and the J gene lost 7 bases, with 16 bases spanning the gap. The CDR3 spans 15 residues. This CDR3 reads CASSLDRGGTWTQYF. CDR3 bases: TGTGCCAGCAGCTTGGACAGGGGGGGAACCTGGACCCAGTACTTC.

The chain uses TRBV7-9 and TRBJ1-6, with D hard to call. This CDR3 has 14 amino acids. Germline CDR1 SEHNR, CDR2 FQNEAQ (reference sequence). The V and J ends lost 1 base and 7 bases respectively, with 8 bases between them. In nucleotides, the CDR3 is TGTGCCAGCAGCTTAGAGCGAGACAATTCACCCCTCCACTTT. Translating it yields CASSLERDNSPLHF.

This chain connects TRBV21-1 to TRBJ1-6; the D call in the table, TRBD1, was not verified against the DNA. TRBV21-1 is classified as a pseudogene. CDR3 size: 12 residues. CDR3 sequence reads: CAGTRGNSPLHF. CDR3 in DNA: TGTGCCGGGACAAGGGGCAATTCACCCCTCCACTTT.

This rearrangement joins TRBV7-2 to TRBJ2-5, with a weak D call TRBD2 (6 bases). The CDR3 runs to 15 residues. Trimming shortened V by 3 bases and J by 5 bases, and 16 bases separated the two germline ends. The germline CDR1 and CDR2 sequences are SGHTA and FQGNSA. The CDR3 bases are TGTGCCAGCAGCTTCGGTGGGGGGAGTAAGGAGACCCAGTACTTC. The encoded protein is CASSFGGGSKETQYF.

This sequence joins TRBV10-3 and TRBJ1-4, with D possibly matching TRBD1 (5 bases). Trimming pared 10 bases from V and 4 bases from J, leaving 13 bases between. The CDR3 length is 13 residues. Germline V gene lookup returns CDR1 ENHRY and CDR2 SYGVKD. The CDR3 DNA sequence: TGTGCCACCGAGACGGGACTTAATGAAAAACTGTTTTTT. This sequence encodes CATETGLNEKLFF.